Listed here are 23 T cell receptor beta chains from one sample, sequenced in a study of control samples from healthy donors and cancer patients. The protocol was immunoSEQ multiplex PCR, while the TCRdb copy is restricted to in-frame clones and leaves out a portion. Among some 70,000 clones listed, roughly 82% were seen once. Source material: PBMCs. All receptors come from a woman in her forties or fifties with lung cancer.

This clone has a single count. This chain uses TRBV19 with TRBJ1-6; D uncertain. Germline V CDR1 and CDR2: LNHDA, SQIVND (reference sequence). V was pared by 6 bases and J by 3 bases, with 15 bases between. The CDR3 runs 16 residues. The CDR3 region is CASRSRPGYYNSPLHF. DNA of the CDR3: TGTGCCAGTAGGAGTCGGCCGGGATACTATAATTCACCCCTCCACTTT.

The CDR3 is CASSDRGRETQYF. In DNA, the CDR3 is TGTGCCAGCAGTGACAGGGGGCGAGAGACCCAGTACTTC. The V gene is TRBV5-4, the J gene TRBJ2-5, with 10 bases lining up with TRBD1. The CDR3 contains 13 residues. V shed 5 bases and J 4 bases; nucleotides not matched to a gene: 2. Germline V gene sequence: CDR1 SGHNT, CDR2 YYREEE (reference sequence).

This clone has only a few counts. V gene TRBV7-3 combines with J gene TRBJ2-1; tentatively, D is TRBD2 (8 bases). CDR3 length equals 12 residues. Per the germline V gene, CDR1 is SGHTA and CDR2 is FQGTGA. Trimming cost V 6 bases and J 14 bases, with 17 bases left between them. The CDR3 protein is CASSRSGGGKFF. For the CDR3, the DNA is TGTGCCAGCAGTCGATCGGGAGGGGGCAAGTTCTTC.

The CDR3 region has the DNA TGTGCCAGCAGCTTCAGGGAACAGGGGAACACCGGGGAGCTGTTTTTT. Translated, it gives CASSFREQGNTGELFF. The chain carries TRBV7-9 and TRBJ2-2; D is possibly TRBD1 (6 bases). CDR1 is SEHNR and CDR2 is FQNEAQ in the germline V gene (reference sequence). The V end lost 3 bases, the J end lost 1 base, and 12 bases lay between the germline ends. CDR3 length equals 16 residues.

This clone was counted only a few times. The chain uses TRBV6-5 and TRBJ2-7; D not resolved. This CDR3 has 16 amino acids. The V end lost 3 bases, the J end lost 5 bases, and 20 bases lay between the germline ends. In germline, CDR1 is MNHEY, CDR2 SVGAGI. The CDR3 coding sequence is TGTGCCAGCAGTTATCGAGACGGACGCCTTAACCACGAGCAGTACTTC. Translating gives CASSYRDGRLNHEQYF.

The rearrangement links TRBV28 to TRBJ1-5, with D uncertain. Trimming cost V 2 bases and J 6 bases, with 5 bases left between them. The CDR3 contains 12 residues. Germline CDR1 and CDR2: MDHEN and SYDVKM. The CDR3 sequence: CASSLPVQPQHF. The CDR3 DNA is TGTGCCAGCAGTTTACCCGTTCAGCCCCAGCATTTT.

This rearrangement joins TRBV3-1 (or the pseudogene TRBV3-2) to TRBJ2-7; D may be TRBD1 (6 bases). This CDR3 region has 17 residues. Trimming took 0 bases from V and 4 from J, leaving 19 bases between them. Looked up from germline, CDR1 is LGHDT and CDR2 is YNNKEL (reference sequence). The CDR3 DNA reads as TGTGCCAGCAGCCAAGAAGGGCTAAGGGACATGGTGTACGAGCAGTACTTC. Amino acids: CASSQEGLRDMVYEQYF.

In this sample, this clone turned up a few times. The V call is TRBV5-1, the J call TRBJ1-1; D is undetermined. Germline CDR1 SGHRS, CDR2 YFSETQ. The CDR3 has 14 residues. V was pared by 0 bases and J by 0 bases, with 6 bases between. This chain's CDR3 is CASSLELLNTEAFF. For the CDR3, the DNA is TGCGCCAGCAGCTTGGAACTCCTGAACACTGAAGCTTTCTTT.

The chain couples TRBV5-1 to TRBJ2-7; a possible D gene is TRBD1 (5 bases). The CDR3 length is 15 residues. The V and J ends lost 4 bases and 9 bases respectively, with 23 bases between them. CDR1 and CDR2 from the germline V gene are SGHRS and YFSETQ. For the CDR3, the DNA is TGCGCCAGCAGCCCCGACAGCCCGTCTTGGACCGGGCAGTACTTC. Amino acid sequence: CASSPDSPSWTGQYF.

The rearrangement links TRBV3-1 (or the pseudogene TRBV3-2) to TRBJ2-1; TRBD1 or TRBD2 may be the D gene (5 bases each). The CDR3 is made up of 15 amino acids. V was pared by 0 bases and J by 1 base, with 7 bases between. CDR1 is LGHDT, CDR2 YNNKEL, per germline (reference sequence). The CDR3 region is CASSQDEGSYNEQFF. The DNA of the CDR3 is TGTGCCAGCAGCCAAGATGAGGGGTCCTACAATGAGCAGTTCTTC.

This chain links TRBV19 with TRBJ1-4; D is undetermined. This CDR3 comprises 15 residues. V shed 3 bases and J shed 7 bases, with 15 bases lying between them. Per the germline V gene, CDR1 is LNHDA and CDR2 is SQIVND (reference sequence). The chain's CDR3 is CASSISPISGEKLFF. CDR3 in DNA: TGTGCCAGTAGTATCTCTCCCATCTCGGGTGAAAAACTGTTTTTT.

J is TRBJ2-5 and V is TRBV2; D may be TRBD2 (6 bases). The V end was cut by 4 bases, the J end by 0 bases, with 9 bases between. Germline V CDR1 and CDR2: SNHLY, FYNNEI. The length of the CDR3 is 14 residues. CDR3 amino acids: CASSGTTNQETQYF. The CDR3 DNA reads as TGTGCCAGCAGTGGGACTACCAACCAAGAGACCCAGTACTTC.

CDR3 DNA sequence: TGTGCCAGCAGCCTAGGACAGGGTACTGCCCACACCTTC. It translates to CASSLGQGTAHTF. The chain links TRBV7-2 to TRBJ1-2; 8 bases align to TRBD1. J was trimmed by 12 bases and V by 5 bases; bases with no gene match: 11. This CDR3 has 13 residues. Per germline, CDR1 SGHTA and CDR2 FQGNSA. The full variable domain, its missing parts supplied by reference TRBV7-2 and TRBJ1-2, is GAGVSQSPSNKVTEKGKDVELRCDPISGHTALYWYRQSLGQGLEFLIYFQGNSAPDKSGLPSDRFSAERTGGSVSTLTIQRTQQEDSAVYLCASSLGQGTAHTFGSGTRLTVV.

On this clone itself: Germline and junction disagree at one end, which may indicate a read error. The rearrangement links TRBV9 to TRBJ2-3; no clear D gene. The CDR3 has 14 amino acids. The V gene's germline CDR1 is SGDLS and CDR2 YYNGEE. CDR3 in amino acids: CASTVGNLADTQYF. For the CDR3, the DNA is TGTGCCAGCACCGTAGGGAATCTGGCAGATACGCAGTATTTT.

This clone was seen a single time. The chain uses TRBV28 and TRBJ1-2; 9 bases match TRBD1. The CDR3 extends over 15 amino acids. Germline V gives CDR1 MDHEN, CDR2 SYDVKM. The junction had 5 bases not matched to a gene; V was cut back by 2 bases and J by 4 bases. The DNA of the CDR3 is TGTGCCAGCAGTTTAGTACAGGGGGCGACCTATGGCTACACCTTC. Translation gives CASSLVQGATYGYTF.

This chain uses TRBV30 with TRBJ2-5, with D unresolved. Germline loops: CDR1 GTSNPN, CDR2 SVGIG (reference sequence). The CDR3 contains 12 residues. V was pared by 0 bases and J by 7 bases, with 9 bases between. This CDR3 reads CAWSVQPGTQYF. For the CDR3, the DNA is TGTGCCTGGAGTGTACAGCCAGGGACCCAGTACTTC.

This clone came up once. The genes are TRBV10-2 and TRBJ1-1; TRBD1 is a possible D gene (5 bases). V lost 8 bases, J lost 1 base, and 11 bases lay in between. CDR3 size: 13 residues. In germline, CDR1 is WSHSY, CDR2 SAAADI. CDR3 DNA sequence: TGCGCCAGCTTCAGACAGCAGAACACTGAAGCTTTCTTT. Translating it yields CASFRQQNTEAFF.

The chain uses TRBV5-1 and TRBJ1-1; D perhaps matches TRBD1 (6 bases). Germline CDR1 reads SGHRS; CDR2 reads YFSETQ. V shed 3 bases and J shed 2 bases, with 17 bases lying between them. The CDR3 spans 16 residues. CDR3 region: CASSSTGGAGNTEAFF. CDR3 coding DNA: TGCGCCAGCAGCTCCACTGGGGGGGCTGGAAACACTGAAGCTTTCTTT.

The chain is built from TRBV4-3 and TRBJ1-1; D call uncertain. V was pared by 0 bases and J by 4 bases, with 12 bases between. Germline CDR1 and CDR2: LGHNA and YSLEER. The CDR3 contains 15 residues. CDR3 sequence: CASSQDLGPGTEAFF. CDR3 bases: TGCGCCAGCAGCCAAGACCTCGGACCGGGCACTGAAGCTTTCTTT.

The chain carries TRBV28 and TRBJ1-2, with D unresolved. The CDR3 is 17 amino acids. CDR1 and CDR2 from the germline V gene are MDHEN and SYDVKM. Trimming took 3 bases from V and 6 from J, leaving 23 bases between them. The CDR3 spells CASSFIPIRVLDHGYTF. In DNA form, the CDR3 reads TGTGCCAGCAGTTTTATTCCAATTAGGGTGCTAGACCATGGCTACACCTTC.

The chain has TRBV28 and TRBJ1-2; perhaps TRBD1 as D (6 bases). CDR3 size: 14 residues. V was shortened by 2 bases and J by 4 bases, with 11 bases between the two germline ends. Germline CDR1 is MDHEN and CDR2 is SYDVKM. In nucleotides, the CDR3 is TGTGCCAGCAGTTTAAGACAGGAGTCCTATGGCTACACCTTC. It is translated as CASSLRQESYGYTF.

V is TRBV28 and J is TRBJ1-2, with 8 bases lining up with TRBD1. Germline loops: CDR1 MDHEN, CDR2 SYDVKM. This CDR3 comprises 14 residues. Germline trimming cut 5 bases from V and 4 bases from J; bases unmatched to any gene: 6. The CDR3 region is CASSPYRGGYGYTF. The CDR3 DNA reads as TGTGCCAGCAGTCCATACAGGGGGGGCTATGGCTACACCTTC.

This clone occurred a few times. This chain joins TRBV28 and TRBJ1-6, with D maybe TRBD1 (5 bases). V gave up 7 bases and J gave up 7 bases, with 14 bases separating them. This CDR3 has 14 residues. Germline loops: CDR1 MDHEN, CDR2 SYDVKM. CDR3 residues: CASTQGVVNSPLHF. In nucleotides, the CDR3 is TGTGCCAGCACCCAAGGGGTGGTAAATTCACCCCTCCACTTT.